This T cell receptor (beta chain) was recorded in a study of early T cells in non-severe SARS-CoV-2 infection. Study-level information: Chains were unpaired, as sequencing was done on bulk RNA from unsorted whole blood.

This clonotype was seen repeatedly, ten times or more. The antigen remains undetermined. Study conclusions and caveats: Missing private and CD4 specificities, VDJdb matching favored anti-spike CD8 responses.

As part of library construction, unique molecular identifiers were attached to individual cDNA molecules. From the 5' RACE reads, TCRdb called clonotypes with MiXCR, one entry per CDR3 protein. The table includes approximately 69,000 distinct CDR3 sequences, 9.5% detected once. CDR3 length: 17 residues. This sequence was found in an adult who was a healthcare worker with PCR-confirmed SARS-CoV-2 infection or an uninfected control (not recorded which). This chain joins TRBV21-1 and TRBJ2-6; whether TRBD1, the table's D call, matches the DNA was not checked. TRBV21-1 is noted as a pseudogene. Source material: whole blood. The CDR3 reads CARHRDRGDSGANVLTF. CDR3 sequence (DNA): TGTGCCAGACACCGGGACAGGGGTGACTCTGGGGCCAACGTCCTGACTTTC.